The text below deals with one T cell receptor beta chain. What it binds is not known. Together with a sample-barcoded 5' primer, a J-beta primer mix was included in a second PCR lasting about 6 to 11 cycles. TCRdb itself ran the 5' RACE reads through MiXCR, one entry per CDR3 protein. Among 850,000 to 1,300,000 distinct CDR3 sequences listed, around 43% were seen once. Each donor was a healthy Caucasian individual from Russia, aged roughly 6 to 95. The sample belongs to a study of blood T cells in healthy people across ages. General study points: Unknown donor CMV status possibly confounded expanded clonotype changes.

The germline V and J ends were trimmed by 4 bases and 2 bases, with 11 bases remaining between them. Germline CDR1 and CDR2: SGHVS and FNYEAQ. The CDR3 consists of 14 residues. Input material: blood. The V call is TRBV7-6, the J call TRBJ1-1, with a tentative D call TRBD1 (5 bases). This TCR came from an older woman in good health. The CDR3: CASSYEGPNTEAFF. For the CDR3, the DNA is TGTGCCAGCAGCTACGAGGGGCCTAACACTGAAGCTTTCTTT.